This TCR beta chain emerged from a study of metastatic and nonmetastatic thyroid tumors. About the research overall: Repertoires of blood and of tissue (tumor or nodule) from malignant and benign thyroid patients were compared. Findings of the study overall: Malignant thyroid tumors reportedly had TCR beta diversity that was significantly higher than in benign nodules, in blood and tumor.

Thyroid surgery had not been preceded by any treatment in any patient. V lost 5 bases and J lost 7; bases outside the gene matches: 7. The CDR3 loop spans 14 amino acids. CDR1 is MDHEN, CDR2 SYDVKM, per germline. This clone was seen at least ten times. Its antigen is still unknown. TCRdb re-called clones from the PCR reads using MiXCR. The data contain 16,000 or so clones, 24% of them singletons. This sequence was found in a female donor with papillary thyroid cancer or a benign thyroid nodule (not recorded which). Some clones in this sample may be carry-over from other donors' samples. V is TRBV28 and J is TRBJ1-5; 8 nucleotides match TRBD1. The sample consisted of tumor tissue. DNA of the CDR3: TGTGCCAGCAGTCGCCACAGGGGGGAACAGCCCCAGCATTTT. It encodes CASSRHRGEQPQHF.